The T cell receptor beta chain under discussion was sequenced for a study of cytomegalovirus exposure and HLA in healthy donors. CDR3 length: 14 amino acids. V was trimmed by 4 bases and J by 0 bases, leaving 10 bases between them. Germline V CDR1 and CDR2: SEHNR, FQNEAQ (reference sequence). A multiplex PCR was run with 60 Vbeta primers and 13 Jbeta primers. Libraries were prepared by immunoSEQ multiplex PCR; TCRdb keeps only in-frame clonotypes and omits some of them. The data show more than 150,000 clones, around 75% seen once. This receptor was identified in a man aged 40-55 years in good health and CMV-seropositive. This sequence joins TRBV7-9 and TRBJ2-7; D unresolved. Sequenced input: PBMCs. The CDR3 region is CASSSQVGSYEQYF. The DNA of the CDR3 is TGTGCCAGCAGCTCTCAGGTTGGCTCCTACGAGCAGTACTTC.